The table lists the clone carrying this TCR beta chain with a count of one. The antigen remains unidentified. Trimming cost V 6 bases and J 1 base, with 17 bases left between them. The CDR3 extends over 16 amino acids. Germline CDR1 is LNHDA and CDR2 is SQIVND (reference sequence). This record comes from a study of regulatory and conventional T cells in RAG deficiency. Study observations and caveats: Omenn CD25-high CD127-low cells may be activated cells, not true Tregs. RAG-deficient patients showed markedly lower Shannon entropy and higher Simpson indices than control T-cell subsets. Omenn syndrome and CID/AS patients had roughly 100-fold fewer unique Treg TCR beta sequences, versus around 10-fold elsewhere. Shorter CDR3s in all patient subsets; >80% Treg-Tconv overlap in Omenn.

Profiled with immunoSEQ multiplex PCR; TCRdb holds only in-frame clones, not every one. This table holds tens of thousands of clones, 90% to 95% found once. The sorted conventional CD4+ T cells were CD25-low and CD127-high, with genomic DNA sequenced. The same data also went into a second study, on regulatory T cells. That work adds: Amplification used 52 TRBV primers and 13 TRBJ primers.

The TCR was taken from a human donor in good health. Sequenced input: CD25- CD4+ T cells sorted from blood. This chain links TRBV19 with TRBJ2-3; D perhaps matches TRBD2 (5 bases). The CDR3 region is CASSPPGLAGTDTQYF. CDR3 in DNA: TGTGCCAGTAGCCCACCGGGATTAGCTGGCACAGATACGCAGTATTTT.